This paragraph reports one T cell receptor (beta chain). The CDR3 loop spans 15 amino acids. The germline gives CDR1 LNHNV, CDR2 YYDKDF (reference sequence). V lost 0 bases, J lost 0 bases, and 7 bases lay in between. This record belongs to a study of T-cell reconstitution after alpha-beta-depleted transplantation in children. TCRbeta library construction was performed incorporating unique molecular identifiers. TCRdb independently ran MiXCR on the PCR reads; one entry per CDR3 protein. The table has 500,000 to 750,000 distinct CDR3 sequences, 20% to 30% seen once. The chain carries TRBV15 and TRBJ2-3, with D possibly being TRBD1 or TRBD2 (5 bases each). The source is a boy less than two years old with Wiskott-Aldrich syndrome, due to receive a stem cell transplant. This material consisted of PBMCs, taken before TCRalphabeta/CD19-depleted stem cell transplant. The CDR3 bases are TGTGCCACCAGCAGAGATAGGGACAGCACAGATACGCAGTATTTT. Encoded protein: CATSRDRDSTDTQYF. Full variable domain (remainder filled in from reference TRBV15 and TRBJ2-3): DAMVIQNPRYQVTQFGKPVTLSCSQTLNHNVMYWYQQKSSQAPKLLFHYYDKDFNNEADTPDNFQSRRPNTSFCFLDIRSPGLGDTAMYLCATSRDRDSTDTQYFGPGTRLTVL.